The entry below describes one T cell receptor (beta chain). No antigen is known for it. These data belong to a study of T cell responses to AZD1222 COVID-19 vaccine. Study summary: Second-dose timings of about 4 or about 12 weeks were pooled. Regarding the study as a whole: Baseline seropositivity characterized only a handful of AZD1222 recipients. It should be noted that donors were predominantly white British and more often female, and clonal diversity was possibly underestimated. Unmutated variant regions reportedly attract nearly half of all spike-specific TCRs.

Profiling relied on immunoSEQ multiplex PCR, and the TCRdb table lists in-frame clones only, not all of them. The data show about 100,000 clones, around 90% seen once. Germline lookup yields CDR1 SNHLY and CDR2 FYNNEI. V trimming: 6 bases; J trimming: 3 bases; junction bases outside the gene matches: 10. CDR3 length equals 16 residues. The receptor was isolated from an adult in good health. The chain joins TRBV2 to TRBJ2-7; 11 nucleotides align to TRBD2. The specimen comprised peripheral blood, sampled on day 0 of AZD1222 vaccination. CDR3 in amino acids: CASRRPGTSGNYEQYF. CDR3 bases: TGTGCCAGCAGACGGCCGGGGACTAGCGGTAACTACGAGCAGTACTTC.